What follows are 16 T cell receptor beta chains derived from one specimen sequenced in a study of blood T cell repertoires in COVID-19 (dated by TCRdb to about 2020). To prepare the library, the immunoSEQ multiplex PCR assay was applied. The source is immuneACCESS, and TCRdb retained only in-frame sequences with V and J called. Part of the clones is not carried over; for the studies checked, unresolved V genes explain less than half of this, and the remainder is unexplained. The table for this sample lists around 160,000 clones; around 84% of them were counted only once. Roughly two fifths of the sample goes to the ten largest clones. The sample taken for sequencing was peripheral blood. The source of these receptors is a human donor in a cohort sampled during active COVID-19.

This clone was counted a single time. The V and J genes are TRBV7-9 and TRBJ1-2; weak D call: TRBD1 (5 bases). The V and J ends lost 5 bases and 6 bases respectively, with 10 bases between them. There are 12 residues in the CDR3. From germline, CDR1 is SEHNR and CDR2 FQNEAQ (reference sequence). The CDR3 sequence: CASSQGGDGYTF. In nucleotides, the CDR3 is TGTGCCAGCAGCCAGGGAGGGGATGGCTACACCTTC.

J is TRBJ1-2 and V is TRBV5-4; 8 nucleotides align to TRBD1. The length of the CDR3 is 13 residues. V lost 9 bases and J lost 5; bases outside the gene matches: 9. The germline CDR1 and CDR2 sequences are SGHNT and YYREEE (reference sequence). This CDR3 reads CATRQGNIYGYTF. The CDR3, as DNA: TGTGCCACCAGACAGGGGAACATTTATGGCTACACCTTC.

The V gene is TRBV19, the J gene TRBJ1-1; the D is unclear. The CDR3 totals 11 residues. Germline-derived CDR1 and CDR2 are LNHDA and SQIVND (reference sequence). Trimming took 10 bases from V and 7 from J, leaving 13 bases between them. The CDR3 coding sequence is TGTGCCACAGGTGGCTCAATTGAAGCTTTCTTT. Translating gives CATGGSIEAFF.

The chain links TRBV2 to TRBJ1-5, with a tentative D call TRBD1 (5 bases). CDR3 size: 14 residues. Deletions cut 0 bases from V and 2 bases from J, with 5 bases between. CDR1 and CDR2 from the germline V gene are SNHLY and FYNNEI. The CDR3 bases are TGTGCCAGCAGTGAAGCCAGGGGCAATCAGCCCCAGCATTTT. The encoded protein is CASSEARGNQPQHF.

In its sample, this clone was seen once. The genes are TRBV7-7 and TRBJ2-5; 9 bases align to TRBD1. Germline assignment: CDR1 SSHAT and CDR2 FNYEAQ (reference sequence). Trimming took 5 bases from V and 5 from J; bases not matched to a gene: 3. This CDR3 comprises 13 residues. In DNA form, the CDR3 reads TGTGCCAGCAGCCACGACAGGGGGGAGACCCAGTACTTC. Protein: CASSHDRGETQYF.

The chain has TRBV5-6 and TRBJ2-5, with D possibly TRBD1 on 6 matching bases. CDR1 is SGHDT and CDR2 is YYEEEE in the germline V gene. The CDR3 is 13 residues long. Between the trimmed V and J ends, which lost 5 bases and 1 base, there was a span of 9 bases. In DNA form, the CDR3 reads TGTGCCAGCAGTCCGGACAGCCAAGAGACCCAGTACTTC. This gives the protein CASSPDSQETQYF. The whole variable domain, filled in from reference TRBV5-6 and TRBJ2-5, reads DAGVTQSPTHLIKTRGQQVTLRCSPKSGHDTVSWYQQALGQGPQFIFQYYEEEERQRGNFPDRFSGHQFPNYSSELNVNALLLGDSALYLCASSPDSQETQYFGPGTRLLVL.

This rearrangement joins TRBV5-1 to TRBJ2-5; 8 bases fit TRBD1. Germline values: CDR1 SGHRS, CDR2 YFSETQ. Trimming cost V 0 bases and J 5 bases; bases outside gene matches: 6. The CDR3 spans 15 residues. CDR3: CASSLAAGGVETQYF. For the CDR3, the DNA is TGCGCCAGCAGCTTGGCGGCAGGGGGCGTGGAGACCCAGTACTTC.

This sequence joins TRBV30 and TRBJ1-5, with TRBD1 matching 7 bases. The CDR3 sequence is 16 residues long. Germline lookup yields CDR1 GTSNPN and CDR2 SVGIG (reference sequence). Germline trimming cut 2 bases from V and 4 bases from J; bases unmatched to any gene: 11. The CDR3 loop reads CAWSPRFLDRNQPQHF. In DNA, the CDR3 is TGTGCCTGGAGTCCCCGATTTTTGGACAGGAATCAGCCCCAGCATTTT.

The rearrangement uses TRBV7-2 and TRBJ1-6; perhaps TRBD1 as D (6 bases). V lost 1 base to trimming and J lost 7 bases, with 17 bases between them. Germline lookup yields CDR1 SGHTA and CDR2 FQGNSA. The CDR3 runs 17 residues. The CDR3 protein is CASSLESITGWNSPLHF. CDR3 sequence (DNA): TGTGCCAGCAGCTTAGAGTCCATAACAGGGTGGAATTCACCCCTCCACTTT.

This clone turned up a few times. CDR3 amino acids: CASSRGAEAFF. The CDR3 DNA follows: TGTGCCAGCTCACGGGGGGCTGAAGCTTTCTTT. The V gene is TRBV18, the J gene TRBJ1-1; perhaps TRBD1 as D (5 bases). The length of the CDR3 is 11 residues. The germline V and J ends were trimmed by 4 bases and 6 bases, with 6 bases remaining between them. Germline assignment: CDR1 KGHSH and CDR2 LQKENI.

The rearrangement links TRBV3-1 (or the pseudogene TRBV3-2) to TRBJ2-5; TRBD2 agrees at 13 bases. The CDR3 totals 16 residues. The V gene end was trimmed by 1 base and the J gene end by 1 base; junction bases not matched to a gene: 0. Per the germline V gene, CDR1 is LGHDT and CDR2 is YNNKEL (reference sequence). This CDR3 reads CASSQGTSGGQETQYF. DNA of the CDR3: TGTGCCAGCAGCCAAGGGACTAGCGGGGGCCAAGAGACCCAGTACTTC.

This clone was picked up one time. The chain employs TRBV10-3 and TRBJ2-1; 8 bases agree with TRBD2. This CDR3 is built from 15 residues. Trimming at V came to 8 bases and at J to 3 bases, leaving 9 bases not matched to a gene. Germline-derived CDR1 and CDR2 are ENHRY and SYGVKD. The CDR3 here is CAIREEAGGYNEQFF. CDR3 DNA: TGTGCCATCCGAGAAGAGGCGGGGGGCTACAATGAGCAGTTCTTC.

The chain carries TRBV21-1 and TRBJ2-7; the D call in the table, TRBD1, was not verified against the DNA. TRBV21-1 is described as a pseudogene. There are 13 residues in the CDR3. The CDR3 sequence is CASSKGPKGDQYF. The CDR3 DNA is TGTGCCAGCAGCAAAGGCCCCAAGGGGGACCAGTACTTC.

This chain's CDR3 is CASSFGGVAYGYTF. In DNA form, the CDR3 reads TGTGCCAGCAGTTTTGGAGGGGTGGCCTATGGCTACACCTTC. This chain joins TRBV28 and TRBJ1-2, with D maybe TRBD1 (5 bases). The germline V gene encodes CDR1 MDHEN and CDR2 SYDVKM. This CDR3 spans 14 amino acids. V was cut by 3 bases and J by 4 bases, with 12 bases left in between.

The chain joins TRBV18 to TRBJ1-2; possible D gene TRBD1, 6 bases. The CDR3 extends over 13 amino acids. Germline V gene lookup returns CDR1 KGHSH and CDR2 LQKENI. V lost 6 bases and J lost 8, with 16 bases in between. The CDR3 DNA is TGTGCCAGCTCGCCAGACAGGTCGCTCGGCTACACCTTC. Encoded protein: CASSPDRSLGYTF.

This chain links TRBV30 with TRBJ2-1, with 10 bases matching TRBD2. The CDR3 spans 16 residues. From germline, CDR1 is GTSNPN and CDR2 SVGIG (reference sequence). J gave up 2 bases and V 0 bases, and 4 bases lay outside the gene matches. CDR3 DNA sequence: TGTGCCTGGAGTGTACGGCTAGCGGGGGCCTACAATGAGCAGTTCTTC. Translated: CAWSVRLAGAYNEQFF.